This entry lists 24 T cell receptor beta chains sequenced from one sample in a study of blood T cell repertoires in COVID-19. Clones were sequenced by immunoSEQ multiplex PCR, and TCRdb holds only the in-frame ones, with some missing. The data show about 39,000 clones, around 84% seen once. Source material: peripheral blood. These receptors were obtained from a man aged 50 to 60 with active or convalescent COVID-19.

This chain uses TRBV7-2 with TRBJ2-3; a possible D gene is TRBD2 (7 bases). CDR3 length: 16 amino acids. Between the trimmed V and J ends, which lost 2 bases and 2 bases, there was a span of 14 bases. Germline CDR1 reads SGHTA; CDR2 reads FQGNSA. CDR3 sequence: CASSLTGGLNTDTQYF. As DNA, the CDR3 is TGTGCCAGCAGCTTAACCGGGGGGCTAAACACAGATACGCAGTATTTT.

This chain uses TRBV27 with TRBJ1-5; no definite D call. The germline gives CDR1 MNHEY, CDR2 SMNVEV (reference sequence). V was cut by 0 bases and J by 6 bases, with 12 bases left in between. The CDR3 contains 15 residues. DNA of the CDR3: TGTGCCAGCAGTTTATCGTGGCAGGCCCGTCAGCCCCAGCATTTT. It is translated as CASSLSWQARQPQHF.

The CDR3: CASSLGQDGRNTIYF. The CDR3 DNA follows: TGTGCCAGCAGCCTCGGACAGGACGGCAGAAACACCATATATTTT. The V call is TRBV6-5, the J call TRBJ1-3, with 7 bases fitting TRBD1. This CDR3 is built from 15 residues. Germline loops: CDR1 MNHEY, CDR2 SVGAGI. V trimming: 6 bases; J trimming: 5 bases; junction bases outside the gene matches: 10.

A few counts support this clone. The V and J genes are TRBV6-4 and TRBJ1-3; D call uncertain. Trimming left V 8 bases short and J 4 bases short, with 27 bases between. CDR1 is MRHNA, CDR2 SNTAGT, per germline. The CDR3 consists of 18 residues. The CDR3 reads CASSDPSLRASWGNTIYF. CDR3 nucleotide sequence: TGTGCCAGCTCCGACCCTTCGCTGAGGGCCTCGTGGGGAAACACCATATATTTT.

This clone came up a few times. This chain uses TRBV11-2 with TRBJ2-1, with 12 nucleotides matching TRBD2. Trimming cost V 5 bases and J 10 bases; bases outside gene matches: 3. From germline, CDR1 is SGHAT and CDR2 FQNNGV. The CDR3 length is 13 residues. This CDR3 reads CASSTGLAGEQFF. In DNA form, the CDR3 reads TGTGCCAGCAGCACCGGACTAGCGGGGGAGCAGTTCTTC.

The chain employs TRBV5-1 and TRBJ1-1; D is uncertain. Germline assignment: CDR1 SGHRS and CDR2 YFSETQ. The V end lost 4 bases, the J end lost 0 bases, and 10 bases lay between the germline ends. The CDR3 length is 14 residues. This chain's CDR3 is CASSLPHMNTEAFF. CDR3 DNA sequence: TGCGCCAGCAGCCTCCCGCACATGAACACTGAAGCTTTCTTT.

The J gene is TRBJ1-5, the V gene TRBV27; unclear D gene. V was shortened by 2 bases and J by 0 bases, with 5 bases between the two germline ends. The CDR3 has 14 residues. Germline V lookup: CDR1 MNHEY, CDR2 SMNVEV (reference sequence). CDR3 loop: CASSLAGSNQPQHF. The DNA of the CDR3 is TGTGCCAGCAGTTTAGCGGGTAGCAATCAGCCCCAGCATTTT.

This chain connects TRBV5-6 to TRBJ2-5; TRBD2 is a possible D gene (6 bases). The CDR3 has 15 residues. Germline CDR1 and CDR2: SGHDT and YYEEEE. V was pared by 0 bases and J by 7 bases, with 16 bases between. The CDR3 region has the DNA TGTGCCAGCAGCTTGGCCGAGACTAGTACGATGACCCAGTACTTC. It translates to CASSLAETSTMTQYF.

CDR3 sequence reads: CASTKRGGSTGELFF. CDR3 coding DNA: TGTGCCAGCACCAAGCGGGGGGGAAGCACCGGGGAGCTGTTTTTT. This chain uses TRBV11-3 with TRBJ2-2, with 10 bases that match TRBD2. The CDR3 totals 15 residues. CDR1 SGHNT and CDR2 YENEEA come from the germline V gene. V lost 7 bases and J lost 4; bases outside the gene matches: 6.

V is TRBV5-5 and J is TRBJ2-7, with D uncertain. V was clipped by 4 bases and J by 0 bases, with 8 bases between them. The V gene's germline CDR1 is SGHKS and CDR2 YYEKEE (reference sequence). This CDR3 is built from 13 residues. The chain's CDR3 is CASSPRSSYEQYF. In DNA form, the CDR3 reads TGTGCCAGCAGCCCTAGAAGCTCCTACGAGCAGTACTTC.

The chain joins TRBV27 to TRBJ1-2, with 9 bases aligning to TRBD1. CDR3 length: 15 residues. Trimming took 3 bases from V and 2 from J; bases not matched to a gene: 4. The germline V gene encodes CDR1 MNHEY and CDR2 SMNVEV (reference sequence). This CDR3 reads CASSFRDRANYGYTF. The CDR3 DNA reads TGTGCCAGCAGTTTTCGGGACAGGGCGAACTATGGCTACACCTTC.

The chain employs TRBV18 and TRBJ1-1; 7 positions match TRBD1. V shed 6 bases, J shed 0 bases, and the junction held 10 bases outside the gene matches. The CDR3 covers 16 residues. Germline V lookup: CDR1 KGHSH, CDR2 LQKENI. Here the CDR3 reads CASSRGQQNLNTEAFF. In DNA, the CDR3 is TGTGCCAGCTCTCGGGGACAGCAAAATTTGAACACTGAAGCTTTCTTT.

This chain uses TRBV5-1 with TRBJ1-5; 7 nucleotides line up with TRBD1. After removal of 4 bases from V and 3 bases from J, the junction contained 7 bases not matched to a gene. CDR3 size: 15 residues. The germline V gene encodes CDR1 SGHRS and CDR2 YFSETQ. CDR3 sequence reads: CASSQRDSFNQPQHF. The CDR3 DNA follows: TGCGCCAGCAGCCAGAGGGACAGCTTCAATCAGCCCCAGCATTTT.

The chain links TRBV30 to TRBJ2-5; 9 bases align to TRBD2. Trimming cost V 8 bases and J 2 bases; bases outside gene matches: 6. The CDR3 runs to 13 residues. Looked up from germline, CDR1 is GTSNPN and CDR2 is SVGIG (reference sequence). CDR3 region: CATQRGAQETQYF. The CDR3 DNA is TGTGCCACCCAGCGGGGGGCGCAAGAGACCCAGTACTTC.

J is TRBJ1-5 and V is TRBV9; TRBD1 is a possible D gene (6 bases). CDR3 length: 16 amino acids. The germline V gene has CDR1 SGDLS and CDR2 YYNGEE. V lost 3 bases and J lost 2, with 15 bases in between. CDR3 in amino acids: CASSEGWSGGNQPQHF. The CDR3 coding sequence is TGTGCCAGCAGCGAGGGTTGGTCAGGGGGCAATCAGCCCCAGCATTTT.

The chain joins TRBV19 to TRBJ1-2; 11 bases match TRBD1. From germline, CDR1 is LNHDA and CDR2 SQIVND (reference sequence). J lost 7 bases, V lost 6 bases, and 10 bases had no gene match. The CDR3 covers 15 residues. The chain's CDR3 is CASSTGQGAVGGYTF. DNA of the CDR3: TGTGCCAGTAGCACCGGACAGGGGGCAGTAGGTGGCTACACCTTC.

This chain links TRBV3-1 (or the pseudogene TRBV3-2) with TRBJ2-1, with 11 bases fitting TRBD2. V was pared by 3 bases and J by 1 base, with 14 bases of the junction left unmatched. CDR1 is LGHDT, CDR2 YNNKEL, per germline (reference sequence). This CDR3 is 20 amino acids long. This CDR3 is CASSQGLAVNPLQSYNEQFF. The DNA for the CDR3 is TGTGCCAGCAGCCAGGGACTAGCGGTAAACCCCCTTCAATCCTACAATGAGCAGTTCTTC.

The chain joins TRBV3-1 (or the pseudogene TRBV3-2) to TRBJ1-2; 8 nucleotides match TRBD1. The trim removed 6 bases at V and 4 bases at J, leaving 1 base unmatched. The CDR3 has 12 amino acids. Germline assignment: CDR1 LGHDT and CDR2 YNNKEL (reference sequence). CDR3 loop: CASRTGGYGYTF. The DNA of the CDR3 is TGTGCCAGCAGAACAGGGGGCTATGGCTACACCTTC.

V gene TRBV5-6 combines with J gene TRBJ2-3; TRBD2 matches 13 bases. The J segment lost 11 bases and the V segment lost 4 bases, leaving 10 bases of the junction unmatched. Germline loops: CDR1 SGHDT, CDR2 YYEEEE. The CDR3 is made up of 15 amino acids. In DNA, the CDR3 is TGTGCCAGCAGCGCCGGACTAGCGGGGGTGACCGAGCAGTATTTT. It specifies CASSAGLAGVTEQYF.

The rearrangement joins TRBV19 to TRBJ1-2, with 10 bases matching TRBD1. There are 15 residues in the CDR3. J gave up 3 bases and V 7 bases, and 8 bases lay outside the gene matches. In germline, CDR1 is LNHDA, CDR2 SQIVND (reference sequence). This chain's CDR3 is CASNTPGTGDYGYTF. For the CDR3, the DNA is TGTGCCAGTAACACTCCCGGGACAGGGGACTATGGCTACACCTTC. Variable domain in full (rest from reference TRBV19 and TRBJ1-2): DGGITQSPKYLFRKEGQNVTLSCEQNLNHDAMYWYRQDPGQGLRLIYYSQIVNDFQKGDIAEGYSVSREKKESFPLTVTSAQKNPTAFYLCASNTPGTGDYGYTFGSGTRLTVV.

This clone counts as medium-sized. The rearrangement uses TRBV11-2 and TRBJ2-5, with D possibly TRBD2 on 6 matching bases. The germline CDR1 and CDR2 sequences are SGHAT and FQNNGV. CDR3 size: 15 residues. V was pared by 7 bases and J by 1 base, with 16 bases between. This chain's CDR3 is CASTFWGGPQETQYF. As DNA, the CDR3 is TGTGCCAGCACCTTTTGGGGAGGCCCCCAAGAGACCCAGTACTTC.

The chain recombines TRBV6-6 with TRBJ1-2; no reliable D call. V lost 5 bases and J 8 bases, leaving 12 bases between the germline ends. Germline assignment: CDR1 MNHNY and CDR2 SVGAGI (reference sequence). The CDR3 extends over 12 amino acids. The CDR3 nucleotides are TGTGCCAGCAGTAATCCACAGAGAGGCTACACCTTC. Translated: CASSNPQRGYTF.

The sample holds one count of this clone. The J gene is TRBJ1-1, the V gene TRBV27; 9 bases match TRBD1. Germline CDR1 reads MNHEY; CDR2 reads SMNVEV (reference sequence). The CDR3 length is 17 residues. V trimming: 6 bases; J trimming: 3 bases; junction bases outside the gene matches: 14. The CDR3 bases are TGTGCCAGCAGGGGGGGACAGGGTTTTTATCGGTACACTGAAGCTTTCTTT. Translating it yields CASRGGQGFYRYTEAFF.

A single count supports this clone. V is TRBV5-6 and J is TRBJ2-7, with a possible D match to TRBD1 (6 bases). Per germline, CDR1 SGHDT and CDR2 YYEEEE. This CDR3 has 18 residues. V lost 1 base and J lost 3, with 23 bases in between. The CDR3 nucleotides read TGTGCCAGCAGCTTGTTAGGGGGTGCGAAATTCTCATACTACGAGCAGTACTTC. Translation: CASSLLGGAKFSYYEQYF. The variable domain in full, completed from reference TRBV5-6 and TRBJ2-7, reads DAGVTQSPTHLIKTRGQQVTLRCSPKSGHDTVSWYQQALGQGPQFIFQYYEEEERQRGNFPDRFSGHQFPNYSSELNVNALLLGDSALYLCASSLLGGAKFSYYEQYFGPGTRLTVT.